The 24 T cell receptor beta chains reported below all come from one sample, sequenced in a study of CD8 T cells in Susac syndrome. When the RNA was reverse transcribed, random hexamers were used with an input of roughly 0.45 to 1 ug. TCRdb called the immunoSEQ multiplex PCR reads again in MiXCR, with one record for every CDR3 protein. The table shows around 270,000 distinct CDR3 sequences, with around 91% occurring only once. Source material: CD8+ T cells from PBMCs. The receptors were sampled from a human donor with multiple sclerosis.

A few counts support this clonotype. The chain combines TRBV25-1 with TRBJ2-6; 7 bases align to TRBD1. The V gene's germline CDR1 is MGHDK and CDR2 SYGVNS. CDR3 length: 13 amino acids. Trimming cost V 11 bases and J 4 bases; bases outside gene matches: 5. CDR3 DNA: TGTGCCTCGACAGGGCCCGGGGCCAACGTCCTGACTTTC. Residues: CASTGPGANVLTF.

The V gene is TRBV27, the J gene TRBJ2-7; no definite D call. In germline, CDR1 is MNHEY, CDR2 SMNVEV (reference sequence). The V and J ends lost 0 bases and 1 base respectively, with 16 bases between them. This CDR3 region has 17 residues. CDR3: CASSLSITQLGSYEQYF. The CDR3 DNA reads as TGTGCCAGCAGTTTATCGATTACCCAGCTCGGGTCCTACGAGCAGTACTTC.

The chain links TRBV10-3 to TRBJ1-2; a weak D match, TRBD1 (5 bases). Germline CDR1 is ENHRY and CDR2 is SYGVKD. The CDR3 sequence is 17 residues long. Trimming cost V 0 bases and J 0 bases, with 14 bases left between them. This CDR3 is CAISESRRGPANYGYTF. The CDR3 DNA sequence: TGTGCCATCAGTGAGTCGAGGAGGGGCCCAGCTAACTATGGCTACACCTTC.

The DNA for the CDR3 is TGTGCCAGCAGCTATCCCTACACAGATACGCAGTATTTT. It specifies CASSYPYTDTQYF. The chain links TRBV7-9 to TRBJ2-3, with unresolved D. Trimming stripped 4 bases from V and 2 bases from J, with 7 bases between. The germline V gene has CDR1 SEHNR and CDR2 FQNEAQ (reference sequence). The CDR3 runs 13 residues.

The CDR3 is CASNDGGASGEQYF. CDR3 DNA sequence: TGTGCCAGCAACGATGGGGGCGCCTCGGGGGAGCAGTACTTC. The rearrangement joins TRBV6-5 to TRBJ2-7, with TRBD1 as a possible D gene (6 bases). The germline V and J ends were trimmed by 7 bases and 7 bases, with 20 bases remaining between them. There are 14 residues in the CDR3. Germline CDR1 is MNHEY and CDR2 is SVGAGI.

This clonotype was detected only once. The gene calls are TRBV7-9 and TRBJ1-5; 8 bases agree with TRBD1. J was trimmed by 4 bases and V by 4 bases; bases with no gene match: 6. Germline CDR1 and CDR2: SEHNR and FQNEAQ (reference sequence). This CDR3 is 15 amino acids long. This chain's CDR3 is CASSSDREGNQPQHF. CDR3 DNA: TGTGCCAGCAGCTCGGACAGGGAGGGGAATCAGCCCCAGCATTTT.

The chain employs TRBV5-8 and TRBJ2-7, with D perhaps given as TRBD1 or TRBD2 (5 bases each). The CDR3 extends over 13 amino acids. The germline V and J ends were trimmed by 0 bases and 10 bases, with 14 bases remaining between them. The germline V gene has CDR1 SGHTS and CDR2 YDEGEE. CDR3: CASSLGANWDQYF. CDR3 coding DNA: TGTGCCAGCAGCTTGGGCGCCAACTGGGACCAGTACTTC.

The chain recombines TRBV28 with TRBJ2-7; the match to TRBD2 covers 7 bases. CDR3 length: 14 residues. Per the germline V gene, CDR1 is MDHEN and CDR2 is SYDVKM. Unmatched junction bases numbered 7, after V lost 6 bases and J lost 2 bases. CDR3 nucleotides: TGTGCCAGCAGCCTAACTAGCGAGGCCTACGAGCAGTACTTC. Translated: CASSLTSEAYEQYF.

The chain is built from TRBV12-3 or TRBV12-4 and TRBJ2-3; no reliable D call. Trimming took off 3 bases at V and 1 base at J, with 14 bases between the two ends. This CDR3 spans 16 amino acids. The CDR3 coding sequence is TGTGCCAGCAGTTTCTCTATGGCCCGGGGCACAGATACGCAGTATTTT. As protein: CASSFSMARGTDTQYF.

The chain links TRBV7-2 to TRBJ1-4, with D perhaps TRBD1 (6 bases). The germline gives CDR1 SGHTA, CDR2 FQGNSA. V was trimmed by 1 base and J by 2 bases, leaving 8 bases between them. The CDR3 consists of 15 residues. Written as DNA, the CDR3 is TGTGCCAGCAGCTTAGTGGGGGCCACTAATGAAAAACTGTTTTTT. Its protein product is CASSLVGATNEKLFF.

The chain is built from TRBV28 and TRBJ2-1; D ambiguous. V was shortened by 3 bases and J by 6 bases, with 9 bases between the two germline ends. The CDR3 covers 13 residues. Germline lookup yields CDR1 MDHEN and CDR2 SYDVKM. In DNA form, the CDR3 reads TGTGCCAGCAGTTTTGGTCTGAGCAATGAGCAGTTCTTC. The encoded protein is CASSFGLSNEQFF. The full variable domain, in which reference TRBV28 and TRBJ2-1 provide the parts outside the CDR3, is DVKVTQSSRYLVKRTGEKVFLECVQDMDHENMFWYRQDPGLGLRLIYFSYDVKMKEKGDIPEGYSVSREKKERFSLILESASTNQTSMYLCASSFGLSNEQFFGPGTRLTVL.

This clonotype was seen only once. Mismatch with germline at one junction end may stem from a read error. CDR3 coding DNA: TGCAGTGCAAGAGAACAGGCAGACGCCTACGAGCAGTACTTC. It translates to CSAREQADAYEQYF. The chain couples TRBV20-1 to TRBJ2-7; D is perhaps TRBD1 (5 bases). The CDR3 has 14 residues. Germline V gene sequence: CDR1 DFQATT, CDR2 SNEGSKA (reference sequence).

V is TRBV3-1 and J is TRBJ2-2; a weak D match, TRBD2 (6 bases). Trimming took 1 base from V and 12 from J, leaving 15 bases between them. In germline, CDR1 is LGHDT, CDR2 YNNKEL (reference sequence). The CDR3 contains 14 residues. CDR3 amino acids: CASSQVTSSPQLFF. The CDR3 coding sequence is TGTGCCAGCAGCCAAGTAACTAGCAGTCCCCAGCTGTTTTTT. Using reference TRBV3-1 and TRBJ2-2 for the parts outside the CDR3, the full variable domain is DTAVSQTPKYLVTQMGNDKSIKCEQNLGHDTMYWYKQDSKKFLKIMFSYNNKELIINETVPNRFSPKSPDKAHLNLHINSLELGDSAVYFCASSQVTSSPQLFFGEGSRLTVL.

The V call is TRBV3-1, the J call TRBJ2-2, with 13 bases lining up with TRBD2. CDR1 is LGHDT and CDR2 is YNNKEL in the germline V gene (reference sequence). The CDR3 contains 18 residues. J was trimmed by 3 bases and V by 1 base; bases with no gene match: 5. CDR3 loop: CASSQVITSGGDTGELFF. DNA for the CDR3: TGTGCCAGCAGCCAAGTAATCACTAGCGGGGGGGACACCGGGGAGCTGTTTTTT.

This chain joins TRBV20-1 and TRBJ2-7; 8 nucleotides align to TRBD2. Losses at the gene ends were 3 bases for V and 1 base for J; bases not matched to a gene: 11. This CDR3 has 16 residues. CDR1 DFQATT and CDR2 SNEGSKA come from the germline V gene (reference sequence). The CDR3 loop is CSASERGQAISYEQYF. CDR3 coding DNA: TGCAGTGCTAGCGAGCGGGGGCAGGCGATTTCCTACGAGCAGTACTTC.

This chain connects TRBV4-1 to TRBJ2-3, with 8 bases fitting TRBD1. CDR1 and CDR2 (germline): MGHRA, YSYEKL. CDR3 length equals 15 residues. V lost 4 bases and J lost 3; bases outside the gene matches: 6. CDR3 nucleotide sequence: TGCGCCAGCAGCCCGGAGAACAGGGGGACAGATACGCAGTATTTT. Translated: CASSPENRGTDTQYF.

This clonotype was seen a single time. The rearrangement links TRBV9 to TRBJ2-5, with a possible D match to TRBD1 (6 bases). Germline lookup yields CDR1 SGDLS and CDR2 YYNGEE. There are 13 residues in the CDR3. V lost 1 base and J lost 2, with 6 bases in between. This chain's CDR3 is CASSVQGQETQYF. Here the CDR3 DNA reads TGTGCCAGCAGCGTACAGGGGCAAGAGACCCAGTACTTC.

The chain joins TRBV29-1 to TRBJ1-1; perhaps TRBD1 as D (5 bases). CDR1 and CDR2 (germline): SQVTM, ANQGSEA. V lost 7 bases to trimming and J lost 6 bases, with 18 bases between them. The CDR3 has 13 residues. The CDR3 coding sequence is TGCAGCGCGTGGCCGGGACGACTTTCTGAAGCTTTCTTT. Translation: CSAWPGRLSEAFF.

The rearrangement joins TRBV21-1 to TRBJ2-7; no check of the table's D call, TRBD1, against the DNA was made. TRBV21-1 is given as a pseudogene. This CDR3 has 15 residues. The CDR3 loop is CASSRPAPASYEQYF. CDR3 coding DNA: TGTGCCAGCAGCAGACCCGCCCCAGCTTCCTACGAGCAGTACTTC.

The chain has TRBV7-2 and TRBJ2-3; possibly TRBD2 for D (6 bases). CDR3 length: 16 residues. Trimming removed 1 base at V and 0 bases at J, with 11 bases between. Germline V gene lookup returns CDR1 SGHTA and CDR2 FQGNSA. The CDR3 loop is CASSLGFSGSTDTQYF. The CDR3 nucleotides are TGTGCCAGCAGCTTAGGCTTTAGCGGAAGCACAGATACGCAGTATTTT.

In DNA, the CDR3 is TGTGCCTGGAGTGTACACCCAGGGACCTCGTACGAGCAGTACTTC. Translating gives CAWSVHPGTSYEQYF. The chain uses TRBV30 and TRBJ2-7; possibly TRBD1 or TRBD2 for D (5 bases each). Germline V gene data show CDR1 as GTSNPN and CDR2 as SVGIG (reference sequence). V lost 0 bases, J lost 4 bases, and 16 bases lay in between. CDR3 length equals 15 residues.

This chain joins TRBV18 and TRBJ2-2; D is possibly TRBD1 (6 bases). Deletions cut 0 bases from V and 2 bases from J, with 13 bases between. CDR1 KGHSH and CDR2 LQKENI come from the germline V gene. CDR3 length: 17 amino acids. The CDR3 sequence is CASSPPPGQTNTGELFF. DNA of the CDR3: TGTGCCAGCTCACCACCGCCCGGACAGACCAACACCGGGGAGCTGTTTTTT.

The gene calls are TRBV4-2 and TRBJ2-1, with 8 bases aligning to TRBD2. V trimming: 0 bases; J trimming: 4 bases; junction bases outside the gene matches: 5. This CDR3 spans 16 amino acids. Germline lookup yields CDR1 LGHNA and CDR2 YNFKEQ. The CDR3, as DNA: TGTGCCAGCAGCCAAGATATAACGGGAGGGTACAATGAGCAGTTCTTC. Translation gives CASSQDITGGYNEQFF.

The CDR3 sequence: CASSEGGQYYEQYF. As DNA, the CDR3 is TGTGCCAGCAGTGAAGGGGGACAGTACTACGAGCAGTACTTC. The rearrangement links TRBV2 to TRBJ2-7; TRBD1 aligns across 7 bases. The junction had 3 bases not matched to a gene; V was cut back by 1 base and J by 3 bases. The CDR3 consists of 14 residues. Germline V lookup: CDR1 SNHLY, CDR2 FYNNEI. Full variable domain (outside the CDR3, taken from reference TRBV2 and TRBJ2-7): EPEVTQTPSHQVTQMGQEVILRCVPISNHLYFYWYRQILGQKVEFLVSFYNNEISEKSEIFDDQFSVERPDGSNFTLKIRSTKLEDSAMYFCASSEGGQYYEQYFGPGTRLTVT.